This T cell receptor beta chain comes out of a study of blood T cell repertoires in COVID-19. In the original analysis: Estimation of nucleated cell counts relied on the amplification of reference gene primers. Libraries were prepared by immunoSEQ multiplex PCR; TCRdb keeps only in-frame clonotypes and omits some of them. Clone size and the V and J calls come from that table; the DNA yielded D and trimming. The top ten clones hold roughly 4% of a sample with under 350,000 clones, about 86% of them seen once. This CDR3 is built from 13 residues. Germline CDR1 and CDR2: SGHTA and FQGTGA. V lost 3 bases and J 3 bases, leaving 8 bases between the germline ends.

This TCR was sampled from a woman aged 40-49 years with acute COVID-19. Material for sequencing was PBMCs or T cells enriched from blood (not recorded which). The chain uses TRBV7-3 and TRBJ1-1; a weak D match, TRBD1 (5 bases). CDR3 protein: CASSFSRDTEAFF. The CDR3 DNA is TGTGCCAGCAGCTTCTCCAGGGACACTGAAGCTTTCTTT.